Listed below are T cell receptor beta chains from one sample, sequenced in a study of T cell changes during pregnancy in multiple sclerosis. Using immunoSEQ multiplex PCR, the repertoire was profiled, and TCRdb retains in-frame clones only, with some absent. The data show 40,000 to 45,000 clones, 75% to 95% seen once. The source was CD4+ T cells from peripheral blood mononuclear cells, collected before pregnancy. The receptors derive from a female donor with multiple sclerosis, enrolled in a pregnancy study. Each CDR3 is given with its conserved first and last residue. The D gene is left open where the match is weak. Rows may omit the clone size; those that give it use once, few, many or a size class.

clone_size d_call j_call v_call cdr3_aa cdr3_nt
NA NA TRBJ1-4 TRBV7-8 CASSLREKLGTNEKLFF TGTGCCAGCAGCTTAAGAGAAAAACTCGGAACTAATGAAAAACTGTTTTTT
NA NA TRBJ1-1 TRBV2 CASSERQVGLGDTEAFF TGTGCCAGCAGTGAAAGGCAGGTTGGATTAGGTGACACTGAAGCTTTCTTT
NA TRBD2 TRBJ2-5 TRBV28 CASSPRGVGGETQYF TGTGCCAGCAGCCCCCGGGGGGTGGGGGGAGAGACCCAGTACTTC
NA NA TRBJ2-7 TRBV18 CASSLKDSYEQYF TGTGCCAGCTCACTCAAGGACAGCTACGAGCAGTACTTC
NA NA TRBJ1-2 TRBV5-5 CASSLGQTYGYTF TGTGCCAGCAGCTTGGGACAGACATATGGCTACACCTTC
NA NA TRBJ2-2 TRBV6-6 CASGKGAHGELFF TGTGCCAGCGGAAAAGGGGCTCACGGGGAGCTGTTTTTT
NA NA TRBJ1-2 TRBV12-5 CASGNLGGVHYGYTF TGTGCTAGTGGGAACTTGGGGGGGGTTCACTATGGCTACACCTTC
once TRBD1 TRBJ1-1 TRBV9 CASSVGGTGEAFF TGTGCCAGCAGCGTAGGGGGGACAGGGGAAGCTTTCTTT
NA TRBD2 TRBJ2-3 TRBV7-9 CASSLGLAGADTQYF TGTGCCAGCAGCTTGGGACTAGCGGGAGCAGATACGCAGTATTTT
NA NA TRBJ2-1 TRBV7-2 CASSPGLPAYNEQFF TGTGCCAGCAGCCCGGGACTTCCGGCCTACAATGAGCAGTTCTTC
NA NA TRBJ1-1 TRBV7-3 CASSPNRAMNTEAFF TGTGCCAGCAGCCCCAACAGGGCCATGAACACTGAAGCTTTCTTT
NA NA TRBJ2-7 TRBV7-9 CASSSGQRVYEQYF TGTGCCAGCAGCTCGGGTCAGCGGGTGTACGAGCAGTACTTC
NA NA TRBJ2-5 TRBV5-4 CASSLGSSRETQYF TGTGCCAGCAGCTTGGGGAGTAGTCGAGAGACCCAGTACTTC
NA NA TRBJ2-1 TRBV7-9 CASSLRGQGEQFF TGTGCCAGCAGCTTAAGGGGTCAAGGAGAGCAGTTCTTC
once NA TRBJ1-2 TRBV5-1 CASSLGQSNYGYTF TGCGCCAGCAGCTTGGGACAGTCTAACTATGGCTACACCTTC
NA TRBD2 TRBJ2-1 TRBV7-6 CASSSDGGRSNEQFF TGTGCCAGCAGTTCGGACGGCGGGAGGTCCAATGAGCAGTTCTTC
NA NA TRBJ2-5 TRBV20-1 CSAVGQETQYF TGCAGTGCTGTCGGCCAAGAGACCCAGTACTTC
NA NA TRBJ2-3 TRBV5-1 CASTGRGPDTQYF TGCGCCAGCACGGGGCGGGGCCCAGATACGCAGTATTTT
NA TRBD1 TRBJ1-6 TRBV11-1 CASSLRTGASGGSPLHF TGTGCCAGCAGCCTTCGGACAGGGGCAAGCGGGGGTTCACCCCTCCACTTT
few NA TRBJ2-6 TRBV30 CAWSRGSGRDVAGANVLTF TGTGCCTGGAGTAGGGGGTCTGGGAGGGATGTTGCAGGGGCCAACGTCCTGACTTTC
NA NA TRBJ2-1 TRBV7-2 CASSLAGGTHEQFF TGTGCCAGCAGCTTAGCCGGGGGAACCCATGAGCAGTTCTTC
NA NA TRBJ1-5 TRBV7-2 CASSLGGTVNQPQHF TGTGCCAGCAGCTTAGGTGGGACTGTCAATCAGCCCCAGCATTTT
NA NA TRBJ2-2 TRBV7-9 CASSDRLVANTGELFF TGTGCCAGCAGCGACCGCCTAGTTGCGAACACCGGGGAGCTGTTTTTT